The entry below gives a single T cell receptor beta chain sequence along with its context. No cognate antigen has been identified for it. No much larger clonotype is one base removed from it; base qualities were not supplied. Libraries were constructed by the immunoSEQ multiplex PCR assay. DNA from the CD4+ T cells that had been cultured and isolated underwent TCR beta CDR3 sequencing. On the study's bioinformatics: The analysis removed non-productive TCR sequences, trimmed reads to the CDR3 region, and retained only CDR3s that were 7 or more amino acids long. Antigen-specific clonotypes were identified using the MANAFEST web app by comparison of expansion in peptide wells against reference cultures. For clones to be considered positive, expansion at FDR<0.05 versus reference and all other wells, an odds ratio above 5, and a frequency above 0.1% in two replicate wells were required. A clonotype was called cross-reactive if it was significantly expanded both in SARS-CoV-2 spike wells and in at least one common cold coronavirus spike condition. Levenshtein distance calculated with the stringdist R package was used to assess CDR3 similarity, and unrooted trees were constructed with ape in R 3.6.1. In TCRdb, the immuneACCESS table is reduced to in-frame sequences with V and J assigned. These tables do not hold every clone; where another copy was compared, an unresolved V gene accounts for under half, and the others remain unexplained. The DNA gave D and trimming, while V, J and clone size come from that table. The sample data list some 14,000 clones, and less than 85% of these were observed just once. The ten biggest clones cover around 23% of the sample.

The sample is drawn from a study of vaccination effects on CD4 cells after COVID-19 (dated by TCRdb to the early 2020s). For context, the study as a whole: Participants received two doses of either the BNT162b2 or the mRNA-1273 mRNA SARS-CoV-2 vaccine. In both COVID-19 convalescent patients and infection-naive vaccine recipients, the study compared SARS-CoV-2 spike-specific CD4+ TCR repertoires from before mRNA vaccination with those from after it. The full study included around nine COVID-19 convalescent patients and a few SARS-CoV-2-naive healthy vaccine recipients. In the study, cultures from other donors were sequenced using the Oncomine TCR Beta short-read assay on an Illumina iSeq 100.

In the ViraFEST assay, PBMC were stimulated with viral peptide pools, and TCR sequencing was then used to find antigen-specific CD4+ T cell clonotypes based on their expansion. After about 9 days of culture, CD4+ T cells were isolated with the EasySep CD4+ T cell isolation kit. The absence of prior SARS-CoV-2 infection in healthy vaccine recipients was confirmed by negative nucleocapsid antibodies before and after vaccination. Some 2 million PBMC per well were cultured with 9 to 10 ug/ml peptides in IMDM containing around 4.6% human AB serum, 10 IU/ml IL-2 and gentamicin. On days 3 and 7, half of the culture medium was replaced with fresh IL-2-containing medium. Unless noted otherwise, every peptide stimulation condition was cultured in triplicate wells. Using Ficoll-Paque Plus gradient centrifugation, PBMC were separated from whole blood and then either used fresh or cryopreserved at -140C. The spike proteins of SARS-CoV-2 and of the common cold coronaviruses HCoV-NL63, HCoV-OC43 and HCoV-229E were spanned by overlapping peptide pools. The QIAamp micro DNA kit was used to extract genomic DNA from the cultured CD4+ T cells.

Results and caveats for the whole study, not just this receptor: Only a small number of convalescent patients were included, and no early post-infection timepoints were available, which limited the study. Marked clonal contraction was observed in both infection-induced and vaccine-induced clones at late post-vaccination timepoints, consistent with waning T cell responses. Among healthy vaccine recipients, nearly all vaccine-induced clones were SARS-CoV-2 mono-reactive, and only 1 of 255 was cross-reactive with common cold coronaviruses.

V drops 4 bases and J drops 2 bases, leaving 6 bases in between. In the germline V gene (reference sequence), CDR1 corresponds to SEHNR and CDR2 to FQNEAQ. The CDR3 holds 12 amino acids from the cysteine to the phenylalanine. Of the read, only the CDR3 DNA is kept; its 36 bases are in frame from base 1. This receptor was obtained from a human donor who received a COVID-19 vaccine. Sequences were derived from CD4+ T cells from PBMCs cultured with HCoV-229E spike peptides, sampled before COVID-19 vaccination. Sample cell subset or site, as interpreted from the label and publication: HCoV-229E spike overlapping peptide pool stimulation. This sequence uses TRBV7-9 and TRBJ2-7; there is no confident call for the D gene. This receptor carries the CDR3 CASSYHTYEQYF. At the DNA level, the sequence is TGTGCCAGCAGCTACCACACCTACGAGCAGTACTTC.